The T cell receptor (beta chain) under discussion was sequenced for a study of control samples from healthy donors and cancer patients. Trimming cost V 0 bases and J 3 bases; bases outside gene matches: 9. This CDR3 has 17 residues. Germline V lookup: CDR1 MGHDK, CDR2 SYGVNS. Using immunoSEQ multiplex PCR, the repertoire was profiled, and TCRdb retains in-frame clones only, with some absent. The sample shows 140,000 to 150,000 clones, under 95% of them seen only once. Input material: blood. The chain employs TRBV25-1 and TRBJ2-7, with 9 bases fitting TRBD1. The sequence derives from a man aged 18 to 29 in good health. The CDR3 spells CASSEYDGTGRYYEQYF. DNA of the CDR3: TGTGCCAGCAGTGAATACGACGGGACAGGGAGGTACTACGAGCAGTACTTC.